This T cell receptor (beta chain) was recovered during a study of blood T cell repertoires in COVID-19. Profiling relied on immunoSEQ multiplex PCR, and the TCRdb table lists in-frame clones only, not all of them. The sample has 270,000 or so clones, 85% to 90% seen once; the top ten hold over 9.5%. Seattle's cohort entered during active infection and was followed longitudinally. Sequenced sample: peripheral blood. This sequence was found in a woman aged 30 to 39 with COVID-19, enrolled during active disease.

Here the CDR3 DNA reads TGTGCCAGCAGCCAGCTAAAGTCAGGTGAAGCTTTCTTT. Protein sequence: CASSQLKSGEAFF. This chain links TRBV11-2 with TRBJ1-1; no clear D gene. The V end was cut by 5 bases, the J end by 7 bases, with 14 bases between. CDR1 SGHAT and CDR2 FQNNGV come from the germline V gene. This CDR3 comprises 13 residues.